The clone carrying this TCR beta chain was picked up a small number of times. Antigen specificity is unknown. This record comes from a study of T-cell memory formation after mild COVID-19. Study-wide background: TCR clustering was largely donor specific.

MiXCR was run by TCRdb on the 5' RACE reads, yielding one entry per CDR3 protein. The sample lists more than 400,000 distinct CDR3 sequences, roughly 20% occurring once. Unmatched junction bases numbered 6, after V lost 4 bases and J lost 4 bases. The CDR3 loop spans 14 amino acids. Germline V gene sequence: CDR1 SGHTA, CDR2 FQGTGA. Findings of the study overall: Contracting CD4+ clones sat mainly in CM and EM; CD8+ in EMRA. Cross-reactive memory apparently joined, as some responding clones appeared in pre-infection memory.

Sequenced sample: PBMCs or a T cell subset sorted from them (not recorded which). This sequence joins TRBV7-3 and TRBJ2-7, with 8 bases aligning to TRBD1. This TCR derives from an adult woman who had mild COVID-19 (a few samples of this study predate the infection). Cell type and time point are not known. The CDR3 spells CASSSGGARYEQYF. The DNA of the CDR3 is TGTGCCAGCAGCTCAGGGGGCGCCAGGTACGAGCAGTACTTC.